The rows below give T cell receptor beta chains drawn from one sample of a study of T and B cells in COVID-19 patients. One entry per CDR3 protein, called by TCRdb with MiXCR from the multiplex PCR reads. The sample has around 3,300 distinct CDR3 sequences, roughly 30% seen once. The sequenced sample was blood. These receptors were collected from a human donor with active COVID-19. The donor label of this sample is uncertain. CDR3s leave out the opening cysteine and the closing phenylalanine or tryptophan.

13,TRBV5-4,ASSPEPHSGNTIY
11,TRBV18,ASSPRVTDTQY
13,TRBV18,ASSPIGTENSPLH
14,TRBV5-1,ASSFNLVTAKNIQY
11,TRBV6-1,ASSDRMNTEAF
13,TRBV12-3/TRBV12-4,TSSPRGYGNYGYT
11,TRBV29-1,SVVGGGTDTQY
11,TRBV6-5,ASSYAGISEAF
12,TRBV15,ATSSVSGNTEAF
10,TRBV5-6,ASSLHNGEQY
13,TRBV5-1,ASSGVAGGPETQY
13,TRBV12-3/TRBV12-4,ASSLGGGSYNEQF
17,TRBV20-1,SARVVVGGGSGNTGELF
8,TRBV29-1,SVLSYEQY
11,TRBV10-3,ANGHDASDTQY
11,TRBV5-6,ASSLDVQETQY
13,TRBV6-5,ASSFRQGAQNEQF
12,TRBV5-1,ASSPSLASHEQY
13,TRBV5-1,ASSLYQGPNAEAF
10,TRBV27,ASSTRNSPLH
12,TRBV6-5,ASSGGTARYGYT
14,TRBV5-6,ASSSFGTLGASRIS
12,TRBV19,ASRNREGGTEAF
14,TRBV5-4,ASSLRVRGGEHEQY
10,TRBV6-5,ASTNPPTEAF
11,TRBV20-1,SAYEQGHYGYT
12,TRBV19,ASSMGRRSYGYT
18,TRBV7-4,ASSLNMRAGLQGGGEKVF
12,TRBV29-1,SVPGTGEWDEQY
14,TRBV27,ASHQGGGSYNSPLH
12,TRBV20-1,SAENRQGLETQY
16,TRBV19,ASSIGGGLAENAGELF
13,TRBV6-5,AISYSQGMNTEAF
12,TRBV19,ASSTLTGIYGYT
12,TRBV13,ASSLGRRLGGYT
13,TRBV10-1,ASSGNSGGRATQY
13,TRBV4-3,ASRLDRANTGELF
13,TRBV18,ASSPSSDGTDTQY
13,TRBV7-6,ASSLSAAGTGELF
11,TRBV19,ATRTADPYEQY
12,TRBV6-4,ASSLRTGNNEQF
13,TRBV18,ASSPPGPISYEQY
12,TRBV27,ASSYGQGDYGYT
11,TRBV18,ASSPRTNTEAF
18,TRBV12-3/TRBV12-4,ASSPPTSGGAALSYNEQF
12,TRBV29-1,SVAITAYQETQY
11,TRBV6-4,ASSVAENTEAF
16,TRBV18,ASSAIGTGVPGANVLT
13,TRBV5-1,ASSLAVPSQETQY
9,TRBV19,ASSIAETQY
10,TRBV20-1,SVAGPLGEQF
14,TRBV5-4,ASSPVGRGGPDTQY
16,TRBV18,ASSPRGTGASGANVLT
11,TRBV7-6,ASSPGPPGKQF